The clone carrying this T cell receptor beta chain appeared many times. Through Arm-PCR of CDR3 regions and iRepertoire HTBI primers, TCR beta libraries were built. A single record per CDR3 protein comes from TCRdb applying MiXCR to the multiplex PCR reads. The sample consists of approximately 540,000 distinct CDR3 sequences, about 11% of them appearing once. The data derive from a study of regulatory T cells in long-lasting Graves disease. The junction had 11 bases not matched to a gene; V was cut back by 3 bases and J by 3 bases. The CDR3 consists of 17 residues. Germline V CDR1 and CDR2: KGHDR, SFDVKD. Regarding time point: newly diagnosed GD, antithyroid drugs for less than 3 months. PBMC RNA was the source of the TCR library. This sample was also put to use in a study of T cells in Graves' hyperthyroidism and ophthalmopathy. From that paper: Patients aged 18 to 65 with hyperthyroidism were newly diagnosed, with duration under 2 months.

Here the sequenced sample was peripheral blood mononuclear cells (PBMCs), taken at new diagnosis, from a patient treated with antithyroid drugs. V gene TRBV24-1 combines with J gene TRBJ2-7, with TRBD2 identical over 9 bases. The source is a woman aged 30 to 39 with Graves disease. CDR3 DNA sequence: TGTGCCACCAGTGATAATGCGGGGGGGGGACAAATCTACGAGCAGTACTTC. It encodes CATSDNAGGGQIYEQYF.